The 21 T cell receptor beta chains below all came from one sample that was sequenced in a study of T cells in Graves' hyperthyroidism and ophthalmopathy. Researchers took RNA transcripts and amplified the TCR beta CDR3 regions from them. HTBI primers were used for first-round RT-PCR of the TCR CDR3. TCRdb redid the calling of the multiplex PCR reads with MiXCR, one entry per CDR3 protein. The sample includes around 200,000 distinct CDR3 sequences, approximately 17% of them seen just once. What was sequenced was blood. Receptors were obtained from a woman aged 45-65 years with Graves' hyperthyroidism.

This clonotype was found many times. The V call is TRBV6-1, the J call TRBJ1-6, with D possibly matching TRBD1 (5 bases). Germline values: CDR1 MNHNS, CDR2 SASEGT. The germline V and J ends were trimmed by 7 bases and 0 bases, with 22 bases remaining between them. The CDR3 loop spans 19 amino acids. The CDR3 DNA is TGTGCCAGCACCTCCCGGGACGGGGGAGCGAGCTCCTATAATTCACCCCTCCACTTT. Translating gives CASTSRDGGASSYNSPLHF.

Ten or more counts support this clonotype. The rearrangement joins TRBV7-8 to TRBJ1-1; D might be TRBD1 (5 bases). Germline V gene lookup returns CDR1 SGHVS and CDR2 FQNEAQ. The CDR3 runs 17 residues. The ends were cut back, 5 bases at V and 1 base at J, with 20 bases in the middle. The CDR3: CASSPRRGQGRNTEAFF. CDR3 bases: TGTGCCAGCAGCCCCCGCCGGGGCCAGGGTAGGAACACTGAAGCTTTCTTT.

This clonotype has more than one count but fewer than ten. This sequence joins TRBV4-1 and TRBJ2-5; D is possibly TRBD1 (6 bases). Germline V gene sequence: CDR1 MGHRA, CDR2 YSYEKL. Trimming stripped 4 bases from V and 4 bases from J, with 28 bases between. This CDR3 comprises 19 residues. CDR3 sequence: CASSRVKGVSSPGAETQYF. The DNA of the CDR3 is TGCGCCAGCAGCCGGGTCAAGGGCGTCTCCTCCCCAGGGGCAGAGACCCAGTACTTC.

In its sample, this clonotype was seen many times. In nucleotides, the CDR3 is TGTGCCAGCAGCTTGGCCGCGGTAGAGACCCAGTACTTC. Translation gives CASSLAAVETQYF. This chain links TRBV5-6 with TRBJ2-5; D remains unclear. V lost 0 bases to trimming and J lost 4 bases, with 7 bases between them. CDR3 length equals 13 residues. The germline V gene encodes CDR1 SGHDT and CDR2 YYEEEE.

This clonotype was detected ten times or more. The V gene is TRBV7-2, the J gene TRBJ1-4, with TRBD1 identical over 7 bases. This CDR3 is built from 15 residues. Germline values: CDR1 SGHTA, CDR2 FQGNSA. With V trimmed by 7 bases and J by 8 bases, 13 bases remained unmatched. CDR3 amino acids: CASNLGQTRNEKLFF. CDR3 bases: TGTGCCAGCAACCTGGGACAGACAAGAAACGAAAAACTGTTTTTT.

This clonotype was recorded many times. The rearrangement links TRBV12-3 or TRBV12-4 to TRBJ2-1; D might be TRBD1 or TRBD2, each matching 7 bases. This CDR3 has 16 amino acids. The V and J ends lost 6 bases and 4 bases respectively, with 19 bases between them. Here the CDR3 DNA reads TGTGCCAGCAGACCCCAGGGGGGGGAGATTTACAATGAGCAGTTCTTC. It specifies CASRPQGGEIYNEQFF.

This clonotype has ten or more counts. The chain links TRBV28 to TRBJ1-5, with D maybe TRBD1 (6 bases). The V end was cut by 11 bases, the J end by 2 bases, with 13 bases between. The CDR3 has 13 amino acids. Germline V lookup: CDR1 MDHEN, CDR2 SYDVKM. The CDR3 sequence is CAVWDTGNQPQHF. CDR3 sequence (DNA): TGTGCCGTCTGGGACACGGGCAATCAGCCCCAGCATTTT.

This chain joins TRBV6-2 or TRBV6-3 and TRBJ2-1; 7 bases agree with TRBD2. Looked up from germline, CDR1 is MNHEY and CDR2 is SVGEGT. The CDR3 length is 16 residues. J lost 0 bases, V lost 5 bases, and 7 bases had no gene match. CDR3 residues: CASSPRQRGSYNEQFF. CDR3 sequence (DNA): TGTGCCAGCAGTCCCAGACAGCGGGGCTCCTACAATGAGCAGTTCTTC.

This clonotype has ten or more counts. V and J are TRBV7-9 and TRBJ2-7; D tentatively reads TRBD1 or TRBD2 (5 bases each). Germline lookup yields CDR1 SEHNR and CDR2 FQNEAQ (reference sequence). The CDR3 is made up of 17 amino acids. V lost 7 bases and J 0 bases, leaving 22 bases between the germline ends. CDR3 nucleotides: TGTGCCAGCACCTTTTTGGCAGGGACCTCTCTCTCCTACGAGCAGTACTTC. Translation: CASTFLAGTSLSYEQYF. The entire variable domain, with the rest obtained from reference TRBV7-9 and TRBJ2-7, is as follows: DTGVSQNPRHKITKRGQNVTFRCDPISEHNRLYWYRQTLGQGPEFLTYFQNEAQLEKSRLLSDRFSAERPKGSFSTLEIQRTEQGDSAMYLCASTFLAGTSLSYEQYFGPGTRLTVT.

This clonotype was seen a handful of times. The chain uses TRBV20-1 and TRBJ1-6; TRBD1 aligns across 9 bases. CDR1 is DFQATT and CDR2 is SNEGSKA in the germline V gene (reference sequence). J was trimmed by 0 bases and V by 4 bases; bases with no gene match: 4. CDR3 length equals 16 residues. CDR3 DNA sequence: TGCAGTGCTATCGGACAGGGGAGCTCCTATAATTCACCCCTCCACTTT. Translation: CSAIGQGSSYNSPLHF.

This clonotype has ten or more counts. The chain uses TRBV11-2 and TRBJ2-2, with TRBD1 as a possible D gene (6 bases). Germline V gives CDR1 SGHAT, CDR2 FQNNGV. V was shortened by 5 bases and J by 6 bases, with 25 bases between the two germline ends. This CDR3 is 18 amino acids long. The CDR3: CASSPPYRVQASPGELFF. CDR3 DNA sequence: TGTGCCAGCAGCCCCCCTTACAGGGTCCAAGCCTCCCCCGGGGAGCTGTTTTTT.

The CDR3 spells CASSPSLTSGRLGKEQFF. The CDR3 bases are TGTGCCAGCAGTCCGTCCCTTACTAGCGGGAGGCTCGGTAAGGAGCAGTTCTTC. The chain employs TRBV28 and TRBJ2-1; TRBD2 agrees at 12 bases. The germline CDR1 and CDR2 sequences are MDHEN and SYDVKM. The CDR3 extends over 18 amino acids. J was trimmed by 10 bases and V by 5 bases; bases with no gene match: 18.

This clonotype was detected ten times or more. The chain recombines TRBV20-1 with TRBJ2-7; D possibly corresponds to TRBD1 (5 bases). Germline V lookup: CDR1 DFQATT, CDR2 SNEGSKA (reference sequence). The V end was cut by 3 bases, the J end by 6 bases, with 9 bases between. The CDR3 runs to 11 residues. The CDR3, as DNA: TGCAGTGCTAGGACAGTGACCGAGCAGTACTTC. Translation: CSARTVTEQYF.

This clonotype came up a few times. V and J are TRBV5-1 and TRBJ2-1; D not resolved. Trimming left V 5 bases short and J 7 bases short, with 13 bases between. CDR1 is SGHRS and CDR2 is YFSETQ in the germline V gene. The CDR3 length is 13 residues. The CDR3: CASRGTGSNEQFF. The DNA of the CDR3 is TGCGCCAGCAGGGGTACCGGCTCGAATGAGCAGTTCTTC.

The V and J genes are TRBV5-1 and TRBJ1-5, with D possibly matching TRBD1 (5 bases). V was clipped by 3 bases and J by 5 bases, with 15 bases between them. The CDR3 extends over 15 amino acids. Germline loops: CDR1 SGHRS, CDR2 YFSETQ. CDR3 coding DNA: TGCGCCAGCAGCTCCACTGGACACCATGATCAGCCCCAGCATTTT. Its translation: CASSSTGHHDQPQHF.

Ten or more counts support this clonotype. The genes are TRBV7-8 and TRBJ1-1; D gene uncertain. Trimming shortened V by 5 bases and J by 4 bases, and 20 bases separated the two germline ends. The CDR3 totals 16 residues. CDR1 and CDR2 from the germline V gene are SGHVS and FQNEAQ. CDR3: CASSKLSSGGITEAFF. DNA of the CDR3: TGTGCCAGCAGCAAACTCTCAAGTGGAGGGATCACTGAAGCTTTCTTT.

This clonotype showed up just a few times. The chain is built from TRBV5-1 and TRBJ2-2; D not certain. The length of the CDR3 is 14 residues. The germline V and J ends were trimmed by 3 bases and 5 bases, with 11 bases remaining between them. From germline, CDR1 is SGHRS and CDR2 YFSETQ. The CDR3 here is CASSWTRLTGELFF. CDR3 nucleotides: TGCGCCAGCAGCTGGACCCGTCTAACCGGGGAGCTGTTTTTT.

This clonotype was counted ten times or more. This chain joins TRBV12-3 or TRBV12-4 and TRBJ1-2; possibly TRBD1 for D (6 bases). The CDR3 is made up of 15 amino acids. V was cut by 7 bases and J by 10 bases, with 25 bases left in between. The CDR3 spells CASKERALTGADYTF. As DNA, the CDR3 is TGTGCCAGCAAAGAAAGAGCATTGACAGGCGCCGACTACACCTTC.

At least ten counts were recorded for this clonotype. The chain couples TRBV11-2 to TRBJ2-1; D gene unclear. Germline V CDR1 and CDR2: SGHAT, FQNNGV. V was clipped by 3 bases and J by 6 bases, with 15 bases between them. CDR3 size: 15 residues. The CDR3 spells CASSFRSYATNEQFF. CDR3 bases: TGTGCCAGCAGCTTCCGCTCTTACGCTACCAATGAGCAGTTCTTC.

The chain combines TRBV28 with TRBJ1-1, with D unclear. V was trimmed by 1 base and J by 1 base, leaving 10 bases between them. The CDR3 runs to 15 residues. In germline, CDR1 is MDHEN, CDR2 SYDVKM. The chain's CDR3 is CASSLSGGWNTEAFF. The CDR3 DNA is TGTGCCAGCAGTTTATCGGGTGGCTGGAACACTGAAGCTTTCTTT.

This clonotype was detected ten times or more. This chain connects TRBV5-1 to TRBJ2-3, with a weak D call TRBD2 (5 bases). The germline gives CDR1 SGHRS, CDR2 YFSETQ. The germline V and J ends were trimmed by 7 bases and 2 bases, with 11 bases remaining between them. CDR3 length: 13 residues. In DNA, the CDR3 is TGCGCCAGCCATTACGACTACACAGATACGCAGTATTTT. It codes for CASHYDYTDTQYF.